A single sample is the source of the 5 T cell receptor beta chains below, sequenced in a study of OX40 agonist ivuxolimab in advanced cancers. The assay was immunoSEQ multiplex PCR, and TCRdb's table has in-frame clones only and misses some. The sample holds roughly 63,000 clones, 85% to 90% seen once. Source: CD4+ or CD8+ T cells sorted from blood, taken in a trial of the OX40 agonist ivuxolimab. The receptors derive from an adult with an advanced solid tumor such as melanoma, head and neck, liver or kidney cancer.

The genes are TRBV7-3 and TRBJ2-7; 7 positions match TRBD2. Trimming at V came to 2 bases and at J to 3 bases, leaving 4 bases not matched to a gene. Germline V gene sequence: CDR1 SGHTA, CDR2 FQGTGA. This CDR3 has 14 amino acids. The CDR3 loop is CASSLFGGSYEQYF. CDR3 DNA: TGTGCCAGCAGCTTATTCGGGGGGAGCTACGAGCAGTACTTC.

The CDR3 loop is CASSQGSSGETQYF. DNA of the CDR3: TGCGCCAGCAGCCAAGGGTCGTCAGGAGAGACCCAGTACTTC. The V and J genes are TRBV4-1 and TRBJ2-5, with D uncertain. V dropped 1 base and J dropped 4 bases, with 10 bases sitting between them. Germline CDR1 and CDR2: MGHRA and YSYEKL. The CDR3 consists of 14 residues.

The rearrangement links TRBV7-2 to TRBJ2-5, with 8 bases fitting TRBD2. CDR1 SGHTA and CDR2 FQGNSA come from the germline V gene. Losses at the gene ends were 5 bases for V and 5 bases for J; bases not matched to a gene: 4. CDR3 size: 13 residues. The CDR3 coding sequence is TGTGCCAGCAGCGCGGGACTAGGGGAGACCCAGTACTTC. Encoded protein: CASSAGLGETQYF.

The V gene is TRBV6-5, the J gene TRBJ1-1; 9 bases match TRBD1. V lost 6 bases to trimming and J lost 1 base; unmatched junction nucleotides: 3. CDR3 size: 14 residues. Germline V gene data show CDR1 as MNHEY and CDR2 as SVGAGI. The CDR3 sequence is CASSRGQGNTEAFF. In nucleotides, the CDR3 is TGTGCCAGCAGCAGGGGACAGGGGAACACTGAAGCTTTCTTT.

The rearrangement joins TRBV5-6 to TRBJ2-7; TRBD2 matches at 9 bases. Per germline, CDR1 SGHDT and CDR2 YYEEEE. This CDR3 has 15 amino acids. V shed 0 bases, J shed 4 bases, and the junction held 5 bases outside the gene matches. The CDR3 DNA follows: TGTGCCAGCAGCTTGGGCAGCGGGGGGCCATACGAGCAGTACTTC. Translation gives CASSLGSGGPYEQYF.